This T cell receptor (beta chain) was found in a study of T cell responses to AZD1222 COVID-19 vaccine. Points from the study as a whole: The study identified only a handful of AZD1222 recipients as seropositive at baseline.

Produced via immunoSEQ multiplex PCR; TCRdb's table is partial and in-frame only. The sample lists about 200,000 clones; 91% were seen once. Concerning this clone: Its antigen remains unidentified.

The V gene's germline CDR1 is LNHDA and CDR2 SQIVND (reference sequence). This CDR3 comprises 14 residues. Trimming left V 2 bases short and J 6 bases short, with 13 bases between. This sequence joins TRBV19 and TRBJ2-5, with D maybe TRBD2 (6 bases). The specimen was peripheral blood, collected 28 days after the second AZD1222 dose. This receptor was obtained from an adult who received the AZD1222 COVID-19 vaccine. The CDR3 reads CASSISEGKKTQYF. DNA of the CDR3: TGTGCCAGTAGTATATCGGAGGGTAAAAAGACCCAGTACTTC.